This record covers a single T cell receptor (beta chain). Its antigen is as yet unknown. The PCR was carried out with 60 Vbeta primers and 13 Jbeta primers. Sequenced by immunoSEQ multiplex PCR; TCRdb stores in-frame clones only, minus some. The profile shows about 130,000 clones, 65% to 80% of them singletons. This sample was taken from a study of cytomegalovirus exposure and HLA in healthy donors. Overall study results and limits: A few CMV-associated chains were confirmed in vitro to be specific for CMV antigens. The classifier was said to identify cytomegalovirus status with high specificity and sensitivity.

CDR1 is MRHNA, CDR2 SNTAGT, per germline. CDR3 length: 19 residues. J gave up 3 bases and V 9 bases, and 21 bases lay outside the gene matches. The J gene is TRBJ2-1, the V gene TRBV6-4; 9 bases fit TRBD1. This receptor was taken from a woman between 40 and 55 years old in good health and CMV-seropositive. The source material was PBMCs. In DNA, the CDR3 is TGTGCCAGGACAAACAGGGGGCCTCTACGAGGGGACTACTACAATGAGCAGTTCTTC. The encoded protein is CARTNRGPLRGDYYNEQFF.